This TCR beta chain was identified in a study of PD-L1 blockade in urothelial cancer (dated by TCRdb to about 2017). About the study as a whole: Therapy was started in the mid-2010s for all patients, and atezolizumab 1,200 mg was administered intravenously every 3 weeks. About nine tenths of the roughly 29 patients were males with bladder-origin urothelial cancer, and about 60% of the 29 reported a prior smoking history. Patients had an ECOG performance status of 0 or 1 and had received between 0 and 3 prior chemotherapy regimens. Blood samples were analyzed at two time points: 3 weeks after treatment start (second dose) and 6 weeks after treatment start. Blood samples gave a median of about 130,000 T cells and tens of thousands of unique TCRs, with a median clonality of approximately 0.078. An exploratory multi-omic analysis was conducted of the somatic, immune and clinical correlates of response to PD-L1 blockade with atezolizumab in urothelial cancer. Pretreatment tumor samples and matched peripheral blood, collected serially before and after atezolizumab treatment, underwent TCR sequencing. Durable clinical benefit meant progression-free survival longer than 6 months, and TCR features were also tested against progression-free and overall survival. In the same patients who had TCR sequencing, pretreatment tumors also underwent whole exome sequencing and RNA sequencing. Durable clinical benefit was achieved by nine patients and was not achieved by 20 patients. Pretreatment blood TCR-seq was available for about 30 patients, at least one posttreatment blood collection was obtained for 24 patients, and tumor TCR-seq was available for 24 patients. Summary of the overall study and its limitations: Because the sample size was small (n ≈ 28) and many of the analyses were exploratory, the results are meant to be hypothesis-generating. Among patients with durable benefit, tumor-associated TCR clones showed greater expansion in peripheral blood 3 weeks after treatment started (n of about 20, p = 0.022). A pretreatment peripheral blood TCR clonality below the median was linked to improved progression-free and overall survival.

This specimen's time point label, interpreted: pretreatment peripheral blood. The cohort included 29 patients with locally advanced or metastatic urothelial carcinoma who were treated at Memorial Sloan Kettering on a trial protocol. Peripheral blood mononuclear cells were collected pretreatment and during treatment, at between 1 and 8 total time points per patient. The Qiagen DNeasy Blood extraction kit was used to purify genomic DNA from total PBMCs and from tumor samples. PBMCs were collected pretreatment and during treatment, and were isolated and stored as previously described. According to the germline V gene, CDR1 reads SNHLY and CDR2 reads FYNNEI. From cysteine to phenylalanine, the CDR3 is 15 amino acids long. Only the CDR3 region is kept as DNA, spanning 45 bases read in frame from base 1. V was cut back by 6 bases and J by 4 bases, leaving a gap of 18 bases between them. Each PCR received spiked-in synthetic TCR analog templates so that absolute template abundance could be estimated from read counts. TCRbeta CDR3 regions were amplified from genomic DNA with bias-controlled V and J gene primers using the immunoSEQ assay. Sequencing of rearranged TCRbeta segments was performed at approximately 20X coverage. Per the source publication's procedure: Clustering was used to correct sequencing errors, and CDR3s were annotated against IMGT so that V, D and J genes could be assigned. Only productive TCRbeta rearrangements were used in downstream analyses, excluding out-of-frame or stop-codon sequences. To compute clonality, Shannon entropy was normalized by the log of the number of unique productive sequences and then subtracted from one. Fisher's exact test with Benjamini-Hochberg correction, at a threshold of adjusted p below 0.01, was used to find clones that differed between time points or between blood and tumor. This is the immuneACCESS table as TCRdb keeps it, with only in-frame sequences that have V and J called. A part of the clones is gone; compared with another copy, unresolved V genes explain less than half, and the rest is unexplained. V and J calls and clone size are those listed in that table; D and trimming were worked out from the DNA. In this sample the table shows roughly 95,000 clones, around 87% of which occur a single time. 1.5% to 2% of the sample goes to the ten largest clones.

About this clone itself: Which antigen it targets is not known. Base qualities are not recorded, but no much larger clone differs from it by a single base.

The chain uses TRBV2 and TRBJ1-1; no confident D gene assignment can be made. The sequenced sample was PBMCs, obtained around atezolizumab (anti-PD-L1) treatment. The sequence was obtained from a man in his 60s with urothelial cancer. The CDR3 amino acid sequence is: CASRSEEGWSTEAFF. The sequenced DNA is TGTGCCAGCAGATCGGAGGAGGGCTGGAGCACTGAAGCTTTCTTT.